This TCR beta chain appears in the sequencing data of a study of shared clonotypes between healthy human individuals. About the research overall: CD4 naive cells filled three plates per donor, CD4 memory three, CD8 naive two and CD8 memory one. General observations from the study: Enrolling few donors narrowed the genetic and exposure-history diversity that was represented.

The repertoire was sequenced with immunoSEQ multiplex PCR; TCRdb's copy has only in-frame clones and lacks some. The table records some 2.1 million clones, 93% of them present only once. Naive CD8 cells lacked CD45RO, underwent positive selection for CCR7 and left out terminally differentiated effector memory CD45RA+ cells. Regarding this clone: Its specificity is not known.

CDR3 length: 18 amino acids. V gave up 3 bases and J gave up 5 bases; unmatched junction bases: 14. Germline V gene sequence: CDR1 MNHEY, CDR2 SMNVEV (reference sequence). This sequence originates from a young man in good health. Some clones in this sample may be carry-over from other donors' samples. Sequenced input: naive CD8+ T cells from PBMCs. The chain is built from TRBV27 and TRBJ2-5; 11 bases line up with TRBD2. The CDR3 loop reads CASSLLGTSGPERETQYF. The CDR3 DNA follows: TGTGCCAGCAGTTTGTTAGGGACTAGCGGCCCGGAGCGGGAGACCCAGTACTTC.